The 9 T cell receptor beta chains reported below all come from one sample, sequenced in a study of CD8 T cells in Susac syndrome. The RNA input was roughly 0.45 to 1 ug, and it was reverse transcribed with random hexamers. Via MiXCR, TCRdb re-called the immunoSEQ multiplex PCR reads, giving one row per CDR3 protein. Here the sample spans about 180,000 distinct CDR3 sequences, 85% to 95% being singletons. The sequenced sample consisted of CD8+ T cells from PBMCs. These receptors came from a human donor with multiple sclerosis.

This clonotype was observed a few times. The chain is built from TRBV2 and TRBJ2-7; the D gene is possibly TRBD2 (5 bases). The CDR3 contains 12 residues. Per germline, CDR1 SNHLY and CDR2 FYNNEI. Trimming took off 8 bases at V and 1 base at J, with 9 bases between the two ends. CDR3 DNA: TGTGCCAGCCGTACGGGGTCCTACGAGCAGTACTTC. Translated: CASRTGSYEQYF. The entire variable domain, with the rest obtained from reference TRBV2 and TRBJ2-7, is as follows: EPEVTQTPSHQVTQMGQEVILRCVPISNHLYFYWYRQILGQKVEFLVSFYNNEISEKSEIFDDQFSVERPDGSNFTLKIRSTKLEDSAMYFCASRTGSYEQYFGPGTRLTVT.

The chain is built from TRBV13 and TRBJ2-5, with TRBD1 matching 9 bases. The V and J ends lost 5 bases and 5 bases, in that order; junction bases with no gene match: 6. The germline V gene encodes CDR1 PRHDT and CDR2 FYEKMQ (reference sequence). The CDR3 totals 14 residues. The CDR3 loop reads CASSPQGAGETQYF. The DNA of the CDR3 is TGTGCCAGCAGCCCACAGGGGGCAGGGGAGACCCAGTACTTC.

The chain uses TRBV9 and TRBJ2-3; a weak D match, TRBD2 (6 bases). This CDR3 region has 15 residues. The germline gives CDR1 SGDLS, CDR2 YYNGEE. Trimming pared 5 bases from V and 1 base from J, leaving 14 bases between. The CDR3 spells CASRYRDSRTDTQYF. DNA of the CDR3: TGTGCCAGCAGGTATCGGGACTCTCGCACAGATACGCAGTATTTT.

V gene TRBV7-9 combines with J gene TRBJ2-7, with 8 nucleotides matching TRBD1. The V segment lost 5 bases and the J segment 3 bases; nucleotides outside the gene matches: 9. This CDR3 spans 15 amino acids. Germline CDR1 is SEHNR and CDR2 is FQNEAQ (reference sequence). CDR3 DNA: TGTGCCAGCAGCCCTAGGACAGGGACGTTCTACGAGCAGTACTTC. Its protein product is CASSPRTGTFYEQYF.

The CDR3 bases are TGCAGTGCTAGGCTAGCGGGAGGTAAAGATACGCAGTATTTT. Protein: CSARLAGGKDTQYF. This sequence joins TRBV20-1 and TRBJ2-3, with 11 bases that match TRBD2. The length of the CDR3 is 14 residues. Germline CDR1 reads DFQATT; CDR2 reads SNEGSKA (reference sequence). V shed 3 bases, J shed 5 bases, and the junction held 4 bases outside the gene matches.

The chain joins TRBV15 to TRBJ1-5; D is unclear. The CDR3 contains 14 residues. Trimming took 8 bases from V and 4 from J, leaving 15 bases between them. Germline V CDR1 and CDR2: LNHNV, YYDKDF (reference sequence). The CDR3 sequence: CATAAGVRNQPQHF. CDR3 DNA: TGTGCCACCGCGGCCGGGGTCAGGAATCAGCCCCAGCATTTT.

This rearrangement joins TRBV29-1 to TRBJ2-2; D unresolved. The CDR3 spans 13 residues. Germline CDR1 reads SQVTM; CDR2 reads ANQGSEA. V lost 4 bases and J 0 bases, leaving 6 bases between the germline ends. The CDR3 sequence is CSVGSPNTGELFF. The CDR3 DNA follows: TGCAGCGTTGGGAGCCCGAACACCGGGGAGCTGTTTTTT.

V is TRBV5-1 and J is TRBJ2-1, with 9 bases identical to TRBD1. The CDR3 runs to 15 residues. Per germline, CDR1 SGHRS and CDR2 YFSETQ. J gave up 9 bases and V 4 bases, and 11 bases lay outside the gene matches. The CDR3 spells CASSLPGTGLSEQFF. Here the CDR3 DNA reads TGCGCCAGCAGCCTACCTGGGACAGGGCTTAGTGAGCAGTTCTTC.

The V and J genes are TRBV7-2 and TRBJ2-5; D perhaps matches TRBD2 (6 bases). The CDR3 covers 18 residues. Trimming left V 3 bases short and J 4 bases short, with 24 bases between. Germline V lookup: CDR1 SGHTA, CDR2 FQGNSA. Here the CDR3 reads CASSLGSLALGRTETQYF. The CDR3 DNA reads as TGTGCCAGCAGCTTGGGAAGTCTGGCGTTGGGGAGGACAGAGACCCAGTACTTC. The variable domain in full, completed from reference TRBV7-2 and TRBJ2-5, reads GAGVSQSPSNKVTEKGKDVELRCDPISGHTALYWYRQSLGQGLEFLIYFQGNSAPDKSGLPSDRFSAERTGGSVSTLTIQRTQQEDSAVYLCASSLGSLALGRTETQYFGPGTRLLVL.